The T cell receptor (beta chain) under discussion was sequenced for a study of CD8+ T cells in alopecia areata. Study in general: In an open-label trial, patients got 5 to 10 mg tofacitinib twice daily. Patients took tofacitinib for 6 to 18 months, followed by 6 drug-free months. Study-wide findings and caveats: Scalp samples also contribute reads from the resident alphabeta T cells found in normal skin. Normal scalp had lower clonality than lesional scalp, with alopecia totalis/universalis lesions showing this most strongly.

This clone was found a few times. Its antigen is undetermined. This CDR3 is 14 amino acids long. Germline CDR1 GTSNPN, CDR2 SVGIG (reference sequence). V was trimmed by 1 base and J by 3 bases, leaving 13 bases between them. Specified treatment: oral pan-JAK inhibitor, 5-10 mg twice daily. RNA, once extracted, was reverse transcribed into cDNA for use as the sequencing template. The data were produced by immunoSEQ multiplex PCR, yet TCRdb's version contains in-frame clones alone and is incomplete. This sample has 170,000 or so clones, with roughly two thirds found just once. The genes are TRBV30 and TRBJ2-7, with no clear D. The clonotype originates from a human donor with alopecia areata. The source material was CD4+ T cells sorted from blood, sampled at week 4, from a patient treated with tofacitinib. In nucleotides, the CDR3 is TGTGCCTGGAGTGGCGGCTTCAAGGACTACGAGCAGTACTTC. Amino acids: CAWSGGFKDYEQYF.